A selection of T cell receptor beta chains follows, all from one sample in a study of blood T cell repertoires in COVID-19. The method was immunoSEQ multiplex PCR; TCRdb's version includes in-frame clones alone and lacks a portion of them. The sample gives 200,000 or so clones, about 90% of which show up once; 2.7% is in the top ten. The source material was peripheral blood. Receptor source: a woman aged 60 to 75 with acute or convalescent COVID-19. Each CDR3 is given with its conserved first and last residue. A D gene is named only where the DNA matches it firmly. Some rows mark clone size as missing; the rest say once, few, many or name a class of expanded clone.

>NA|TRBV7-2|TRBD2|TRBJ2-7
CASSLDAGAPYEQYF
TGTGCCAGCAGCTTAGATGCGGGAGCACCCTACGAGCAGTACTTC
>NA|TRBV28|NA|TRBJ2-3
CASSTSGTTDTQYF
TGTGCCAGCAGTACGTCCGGGACAACAGATACGCAGTATTTT
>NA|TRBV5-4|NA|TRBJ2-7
CASSLGQGYSYEQYF
TGTGCCAGCAGCTTGGGGCAGGGTTACTCCTACGAGCAGTACTTC
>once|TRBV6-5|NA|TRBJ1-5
CASSYSRSSNQPQHF
TGTGCCAGCAGTTACTCGCGTAGTAGCAATCAGCCCCAGCATTTT
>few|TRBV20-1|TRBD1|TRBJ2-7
CSARGDRARYF
TGCAGTGCTAGGGGGGACAGGGCGCGGTACTTC
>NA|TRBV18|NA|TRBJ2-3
CASSPASGSGTDTQYF
TGTGCCAGCTCACCGGCCTCAGGGTCGGGCACAGATACGCAGTATTTT
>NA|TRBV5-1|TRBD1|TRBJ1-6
CASSSTGGNSPLHF
TGCGCCAGCAGCTCGACAGGGGGTAATTCACCCCTCCACTTT
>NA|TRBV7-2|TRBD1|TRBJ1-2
CASSLTRQGGSYTF
TGTGCCAGCAGCCTAACCCGACAGGGGGGTAGCTACACCTTC
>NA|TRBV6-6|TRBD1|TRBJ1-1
CASSYARQGGNTEAFF
TGTGCCAGCAGTTACGCCAGACAGGGAGGGAACACTGAAGCTTTCTTT
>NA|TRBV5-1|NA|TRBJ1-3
CASRSGAGNTIYF
TGCGCCAGCAGAAGCGGGGCTGGAAACACCATATATTTT
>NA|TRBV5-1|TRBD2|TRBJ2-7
CASKLAGTYEQYF
TGCGCCAGCAAATTAGCGGGTACCTACGAGCAGTACTTC
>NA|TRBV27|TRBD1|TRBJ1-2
CASSLYTGTGNYGYTF
TGTGCCAGCAGTCTGTATACCGGGACAGGGAACTATGGCTACACCTTC
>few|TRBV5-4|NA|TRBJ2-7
CASSLDRGANYEQYF
TGTGCCAGCAGCTTGGATCGGGGGGCGAACTACGAGCAGTACTTC
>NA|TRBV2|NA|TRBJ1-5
CASRRGQGRGIQPQHF
TGTGCCAGCAGGAGGGGACAAGGGCGGGGGATTCAGCCCCAGCATTTT
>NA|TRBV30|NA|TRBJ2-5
CAWSVGASAQETQYF
TGTGCCTGGAGTGTAGGGGCTAGCGCTCAAGAGACCCAGTACTTC
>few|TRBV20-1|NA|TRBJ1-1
CSARGGGLAFF
TGCAGTGCTAGGGGCGGGGGGCTTGCTTTCTTT
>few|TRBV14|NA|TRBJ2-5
CASSQDLGGLETQYF
TGTGCCAGCAGCCAAGATCTGGGGGGGCTGGAGACCCAGTACTTC
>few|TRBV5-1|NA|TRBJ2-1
CASKGQSGSVNNEQFF
TGCGCCAGCAAGGGACAGTCCGGGAGTGTCAACAATGAGCAGTTCTTC
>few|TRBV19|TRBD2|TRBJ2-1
CASGTSGGIPTSNEQFF
TGTGCCAGTGGGACTAGCGGGGGAATCCCCACCTCCAATGAGCAGTTCTTC
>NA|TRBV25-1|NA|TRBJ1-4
CASSEFGGSPNEKLFF
TGTGCCAGCAGTGAATTTGGGGGGTCCCCGAATGAAAAACTGTTTTTT
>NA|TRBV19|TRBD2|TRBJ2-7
CASSTNSGGNKVYEQYF
TGTGCCAGTAGTACGAATTCCGGGGGGAATAAAGTTTACGAGCAGTACTTC
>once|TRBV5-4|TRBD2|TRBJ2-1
CASSLKRLAGNYNEQFF
TGTGCCAGCAGCTTAAAACGACTAGCGGGGAACTACAATGAGCAGTTCTTC
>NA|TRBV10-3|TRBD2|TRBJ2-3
CAISPGASGGSDTQYF
TGTGCCATCAGTCCCGGGGCTAGCGGGGGTTCAGATACGCAGTATTTT
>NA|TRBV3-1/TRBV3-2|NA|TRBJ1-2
CASSQVGFGYTF
TGTGCCAGCAGCCAAGTGGGCTTTGGCTACACCTTC
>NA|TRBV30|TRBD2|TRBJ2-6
CAWSGGEGSYSGANVLTF
TGTGCCTGGAGTGGCGGGGAGGGTTCCTACTCTGGGGCCAACGTCTTGACTTTC
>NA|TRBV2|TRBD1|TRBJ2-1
CASRDWDRGSYNEQFF
TGTGCCAGCAGGGACTGGGACAGGGGCAGCTACAATGAGCAGTTCTTC
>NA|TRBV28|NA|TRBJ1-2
CASRRTGQSRNYGYTF
TGTGCCAGCAGACGAACAGGGCAGTCCCGTAACTATGGCTACACCTTC
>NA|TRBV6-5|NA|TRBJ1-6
CASRAGSSYNSPLHF
TGTGCCAGCAGAGCCGGGAGCTCCTATAATTCACCCCTCCACTTT
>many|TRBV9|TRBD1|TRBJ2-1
CASSVQGAVEYNEQFF
TGTGCCAGCAGCGTACAGGGGGCGGTCGAATACAATGAGCAGTTCTTC
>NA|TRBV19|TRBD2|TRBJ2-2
CASIATSGRTGELFF
TGTGCCAGTATTGCGACTAGCGGGAGGACCGGGGAGCTGTTTTTT
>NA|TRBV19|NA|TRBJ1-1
CASSSPGGEAFF
TGTGCCAGTAGCTCCCCCGGAGGTGAAGCTTTCTTT
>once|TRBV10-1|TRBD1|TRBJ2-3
CASSGTGNTDTQYF
TGCGCCAGCAGCGGGACAGGGAACACAGATACGCAGTATTTT
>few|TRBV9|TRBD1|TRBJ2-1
CASSPRDRLYNEQFF
TGTGCCAGCAGCCCCCGGGACAGGCTCTACAATGAGCAGTTCTTC
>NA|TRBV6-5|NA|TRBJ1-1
CASSYTQGNTEAFF
TGTGCCAGCAGTTACACACAGGGGAACACTGAAGCTTTCTTT
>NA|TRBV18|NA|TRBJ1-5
CASSPPGVSGGNQPQHF
TGTGCCAGCTCACCTCCCGGGGTCAGTGGTGGCAATCAGCCCCAGCATTTT
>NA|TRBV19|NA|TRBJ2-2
CASRVTGDTGELFF
TGTGCCAGTAGAGTGACCGGGGACACCGGGGAGCTGTTTTTT
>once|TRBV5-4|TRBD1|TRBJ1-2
CASSFQGAGYGYTF
TGTGCCAGCAGCTTTCAGGGGGCCGGCTATGGCTACACCTTC
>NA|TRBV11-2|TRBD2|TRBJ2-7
CASSPTGMLAGGYEQYF
TGTGCCAGCAGCCCGACCGGGATGCTAGCGGGAGGCTACGAGCAGTACTTC
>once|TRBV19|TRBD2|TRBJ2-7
CASSIASGALYEQYF
TGTGCCAGTAGTATTGCTAGCGGGGCTCTCTACGAGCAGTACTTC
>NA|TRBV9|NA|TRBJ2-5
CASSGQRSGGLETQYF
TGTGCCAGCAGCGGGCAACGGTCCGGGGGTTTAGAGACCCAGTACTTC
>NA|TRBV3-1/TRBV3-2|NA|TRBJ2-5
CASSPQGRVSGETQYF
TGTGCCAGCAGCCCCCAGGGTCGAGTGTCCGGGGAGACCCAGTACTTC
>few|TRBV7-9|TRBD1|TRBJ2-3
CATDRVTDTQYF
TGTGCCACGGACAGGGTCACAGATACGCAGTATTTT
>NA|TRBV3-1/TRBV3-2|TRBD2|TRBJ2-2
CASSPYGGRGDTGELFF
TGTGCCAGCAGCCCCTACGGGGGGAGGGGCGACACCGGGGAGCTGTTTTTT
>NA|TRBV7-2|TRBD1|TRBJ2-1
CASSLVGQGTNEQFF
TGTGCCAGCAGCTTAGTGGGACAGGGGACCAATGAGCAGTTCTTC
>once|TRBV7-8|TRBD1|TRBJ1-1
CASSLRDRGSNTEAFF
TGTGCCAGCAGCTTAAGGGACAGGGGGTCGAACACTGAAGCTTTCTTT
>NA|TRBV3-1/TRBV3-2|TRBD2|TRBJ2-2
CASSHGGARTGELFF
TGTGCCAGCAGCCACGGGGGGGCGCGGACCGGGGAGCTGTTTTTT
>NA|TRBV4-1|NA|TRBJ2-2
CASSQDAGRNTGELFF
TGCGCCAGCAGCCAAGACGCGGGGAGAAACACCGGGGAGCTGTTTTTT
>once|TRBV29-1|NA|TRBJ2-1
CSVGRGADWDEQFF
TGCAGCGTTGGACGGGGGGCGGATTGGGATGAGCAGTTCTTC
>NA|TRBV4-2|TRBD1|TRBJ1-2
CASSQGSGTGYGYTF
TGTGCCAGCAGCCAAGGATCCGGGACAGGGTATGGCTACACCTTC
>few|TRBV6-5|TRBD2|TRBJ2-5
CASSPAGTSLETQYF
TGTGCCAGCAGTCCTGCCGGGACTAGCTTAGAGACCCAGTACTTC
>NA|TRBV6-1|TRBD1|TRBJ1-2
CASSENDRAPSKYGYTF
TGTGCCAGCAGTGAGAATGACAGGGCTCCCTCTAAATATGGCTACACCTTC
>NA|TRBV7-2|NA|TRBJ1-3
CASSLALPGGGNTIYF
TGTGCCAGCAGCTTAGCCTTGCCAGGAGGGGGAAACACCATATATTTT
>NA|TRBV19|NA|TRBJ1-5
CASSIVGGMGNQPQHF
TGTGCCAGTAGTATAGTCGGAGGGATGGGAAATCAGCCCCAGCATTTT
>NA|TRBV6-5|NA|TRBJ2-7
CASNGWNEQYF
TGTGCCAGCAACGGGTGGAACGAGCAGTACTTC
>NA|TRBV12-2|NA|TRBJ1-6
CASRLEQGRSPLHF
TGTGCAAGTCGCTTAGAACAGGGTAGATCACCCCTCCACTTT
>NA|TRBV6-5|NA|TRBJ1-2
CASSYSGGRGVYGYTF
TGTGCCAGCAGTTACTCCGGAGGTCGGGGGGTGTATGGCTACACCTTC
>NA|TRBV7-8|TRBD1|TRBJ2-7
CASSLARGTGIYEQYF
TGTGCCAGCAGCTTAGCGCGTGGGACAGGGATTTACGAGCAGTACTTC